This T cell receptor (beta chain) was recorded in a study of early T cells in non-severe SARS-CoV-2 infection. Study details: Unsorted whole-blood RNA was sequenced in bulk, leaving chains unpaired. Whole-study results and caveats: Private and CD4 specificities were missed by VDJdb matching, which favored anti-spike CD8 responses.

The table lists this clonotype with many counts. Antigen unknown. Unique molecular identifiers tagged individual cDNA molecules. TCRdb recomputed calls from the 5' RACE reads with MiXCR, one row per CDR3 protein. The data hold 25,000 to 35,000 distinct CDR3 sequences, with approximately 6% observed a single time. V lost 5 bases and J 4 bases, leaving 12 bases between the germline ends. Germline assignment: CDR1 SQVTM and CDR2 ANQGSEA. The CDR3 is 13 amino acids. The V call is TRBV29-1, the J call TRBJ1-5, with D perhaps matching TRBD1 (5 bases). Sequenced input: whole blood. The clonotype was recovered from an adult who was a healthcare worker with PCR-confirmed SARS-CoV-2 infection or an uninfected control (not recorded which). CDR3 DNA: TGCAGCGTTTCCGGGACGCCTAATCAGCCCCAGCATTTT. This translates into CSVSGTPNQPQHF.